This T cell receptor beta chain was recovered during a study of T cell responses to AZD1222 COVID-19 vaccine. Study-wide results and limits: Spike-specific TCR repertoires showed rising breadth and depth after two AZD1222 doses.

CDR1 is MGHDK and CDR2 is SYGVNS in the germline V gene. The CDR3 has 11 residues. Trimming pared 6 bases from V and 10 bases from J, leaving 10 bases between. This clone was recorded only once. Its antigen is as yet unknown. Here immunoSEQ multiplex PCR was the method, and the copy in TCRdb shows in-frame clones only, minus some. In the table there are 150,000 or so clones, over 80% of which are singletons. The source of this sequence is an adult who received the AZD1222 COVID-19 vaccine. The gene calls are TRBV25-1 and TRBJ2-1; D possibly corresponds to TRBD1 (6 bases). Sample: peripheral blood, taken 28 days after the second AZD1222 dose. The CDR3 is CASRNRGEQFF. The CDR3 nucleotides read TGTGCCAGCAGAAATAGGGGGGAGCAGTTCTTC.